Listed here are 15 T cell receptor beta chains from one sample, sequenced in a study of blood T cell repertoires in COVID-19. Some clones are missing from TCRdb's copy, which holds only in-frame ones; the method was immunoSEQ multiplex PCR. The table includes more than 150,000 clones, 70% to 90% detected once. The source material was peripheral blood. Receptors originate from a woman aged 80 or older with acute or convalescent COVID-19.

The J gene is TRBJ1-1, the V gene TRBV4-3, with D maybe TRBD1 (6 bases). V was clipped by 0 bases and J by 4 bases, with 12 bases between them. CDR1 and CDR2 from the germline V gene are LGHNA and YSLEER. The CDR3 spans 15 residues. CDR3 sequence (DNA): TGCGCCAGCAGCCAAGATACACAGGGCGCCACTGAAGCTTTCTTT. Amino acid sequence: CASSQDTQGATEAFF.

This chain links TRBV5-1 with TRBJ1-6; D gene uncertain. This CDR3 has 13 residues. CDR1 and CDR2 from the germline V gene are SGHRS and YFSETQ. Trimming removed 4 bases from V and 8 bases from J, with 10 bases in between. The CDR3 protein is CASSGGRDSPLHF. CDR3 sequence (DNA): TGCGCCAGCAGCGGAGGACGGGATTCACCCCTCCACTTT.

CDR3 in DNA: TGTGCCAGTAGTACCCTGACTAGCTCCGAGGCCGGGGAGCTGTTTTTT. Translated, it gives CASSTLTSSEAGELFF. V is TRBV19 and J is TRBJ2-2, with TRBD2 identical over 7 bases. The CDR3 has 16 amino acids. With V trimmed by 4 bases and J by 6 bases, 11 bases remained unmatched. The V gene's germline CDR1 is LNHDA and CDR2 SQIVND (reference sequence).

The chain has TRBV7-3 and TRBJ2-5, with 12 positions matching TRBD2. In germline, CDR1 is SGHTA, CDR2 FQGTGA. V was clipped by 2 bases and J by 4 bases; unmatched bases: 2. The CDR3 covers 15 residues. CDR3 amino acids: CASSLGLAGSETQYF. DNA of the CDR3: TGTGCCAGCAGCTTAGGACTAGCGGGATCAGAGACCCAGTACTTC.

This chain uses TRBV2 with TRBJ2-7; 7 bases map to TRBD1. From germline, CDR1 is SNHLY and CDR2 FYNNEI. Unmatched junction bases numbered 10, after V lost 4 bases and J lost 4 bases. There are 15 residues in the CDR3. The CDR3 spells CASSGYRGVVYEQYF. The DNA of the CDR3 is TGTGCCAGCAGTGGCTACAGGGGAGTAGTTTACGAGCAGTACTTC.

In nucleotides, the CDR3 is TGTGCCAGCACTCCAAGGGGCCCTCCTCCCTCCGAGCAGTACTTC. This codes for CASTPRGPPPSEQYF. This chain uses TRBV27 with TRBJ2-7; weak D call: TRBD1 (5 bases). The CDR3 runs to 15 residues. The V gene's germline CDR1 is MNHEY and CDR2 SMNVEV (reference sequence). Trimming stripped 7 bases from V and 6 bases from J, with 22 bases between.

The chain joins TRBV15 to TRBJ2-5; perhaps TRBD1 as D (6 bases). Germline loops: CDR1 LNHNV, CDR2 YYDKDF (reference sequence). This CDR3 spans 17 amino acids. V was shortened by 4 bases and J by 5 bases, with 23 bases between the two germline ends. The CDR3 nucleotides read TGTGCCACCAGCATGGCTTCCTCGTCAGGGGCCGTCGAGACCCAGTACTTC. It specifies CATSMASSSGAVETQYF.

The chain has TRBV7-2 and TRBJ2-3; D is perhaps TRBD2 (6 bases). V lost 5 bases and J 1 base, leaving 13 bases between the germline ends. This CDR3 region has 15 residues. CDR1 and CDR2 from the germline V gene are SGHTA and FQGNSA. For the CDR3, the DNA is TGTGCCAGCAGCGCTGGGCGGGGCCGCACAGATACGCAGTATTTT. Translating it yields CASSAGRGRTDTQYF. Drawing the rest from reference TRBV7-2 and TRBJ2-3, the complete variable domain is GAGVSQSPSNKVTEKGKDVELRCDPISGHTALYWYRQSLGQGLEFLIYFQGNSAPDKSGLPSDRFSAERTGGSVSTLTIQRTQQEDSAVYLCASSAGRGRTDTQYFGPGTRLTVL.

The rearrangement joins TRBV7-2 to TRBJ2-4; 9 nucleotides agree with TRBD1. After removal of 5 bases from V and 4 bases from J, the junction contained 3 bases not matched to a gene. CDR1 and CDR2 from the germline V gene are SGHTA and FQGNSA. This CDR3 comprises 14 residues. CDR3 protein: CASSPGQGKNIQYF. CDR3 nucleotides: TGTGCCAGCAGCCCCGGACAGGGGAAAAACATTCAGTACTTC. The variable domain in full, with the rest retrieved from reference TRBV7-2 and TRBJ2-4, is GAGVSQSPSNKVTEKGKDVELRCDPISGHTALYWYRQSLGQGLEFLIYFQGNSAPDKSGLPSDRFSAERTGGSVSTLTIQRTQQEDSAVYLCASSPGQGKNIQYFGAGTRLSVL.

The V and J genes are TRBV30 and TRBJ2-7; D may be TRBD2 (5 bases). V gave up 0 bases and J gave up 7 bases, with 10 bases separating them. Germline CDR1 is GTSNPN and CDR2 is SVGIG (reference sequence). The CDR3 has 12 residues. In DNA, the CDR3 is TGTGCCTGGAGTGTACAGTCGGGGGAGCAGTACTTC. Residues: CAWSVQSGEQYF.

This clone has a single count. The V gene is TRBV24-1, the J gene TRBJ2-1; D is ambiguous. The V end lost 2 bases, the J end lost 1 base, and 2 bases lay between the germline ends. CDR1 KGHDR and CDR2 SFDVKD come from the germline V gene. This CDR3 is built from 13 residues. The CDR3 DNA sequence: TGTGCCACCAGTGATTCGTCCTACAATGAGCAGTTCTTC. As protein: CATSDSSYNEQFF.

CDR3 DNA: TGTGCCAGCAGCTCTCTGACAGGGAGGAACACCGGGGAGCTGTTTTTT. This codes for CASSSLTGRNTGELFF. The V and J genes are TRBV11-2 and TRBJ2-2; 7 bases match TRBD1. The germline V gene encodes CDR1 SGHAT and CDR2 FQNNGV. The V segment lost 4 bases and the J segment 1 base; nucleotides outside the gene matches: 6. This CDR3 spans 16 amino acids.

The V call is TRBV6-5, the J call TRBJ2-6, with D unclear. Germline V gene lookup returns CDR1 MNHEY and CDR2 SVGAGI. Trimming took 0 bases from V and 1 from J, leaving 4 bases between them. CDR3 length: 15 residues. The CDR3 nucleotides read TGTGCCAGCAGTTACTCCCCGTCTGGGGCCAACGTCCTGACTTTC. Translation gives CASSYSPSGANVLTF.

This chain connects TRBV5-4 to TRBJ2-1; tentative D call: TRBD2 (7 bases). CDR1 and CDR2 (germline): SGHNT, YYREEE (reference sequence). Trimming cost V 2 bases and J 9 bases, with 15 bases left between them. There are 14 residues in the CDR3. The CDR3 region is CASSFGGPRGEQFF. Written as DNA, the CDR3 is TGTGCCAGCAGCTTCGGGGGGCCCCGGGGTGAGCAGTTCTTC.

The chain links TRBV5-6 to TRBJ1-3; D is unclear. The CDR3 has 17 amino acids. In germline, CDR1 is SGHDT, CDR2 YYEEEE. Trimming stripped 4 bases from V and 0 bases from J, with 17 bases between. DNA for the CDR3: TGTGCCAGCAGCCCTAGCGGAAGACCCCACTCTGGAAACACCATATATTTT. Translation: CASSPSGRPHSGNTIYF.